This is a list of T cell receptor beta chains from one sample in a study of CD8+ T cells in alopecia areata. TCRdb's table, derived via immunoSEQ multiplex PCR, lists solely in-frame clones and lacks some. This table has roughly 200,000 clones, about 55% appearing once. Sequenced here: CD8+ T cells sorted from blood, sampled at week 24, from a patient treated with tofacitinib. The receptors were sampled from a human donor with alopecia areata. Each CDR3 is given with its conserved first and last residue. The D gene is left open where the match is weak. Some rows have no size entry. The others give once, few or many, or a class for an expanded clone.

TRBV2,NA,NA,TRBJ2-5,TGTGCCAGCAGTGAACTAGCCCAAGAGACCCAGTACTTC,CASSELAQETQYF
TRBV7-3,NA,NA,TRBJ2-7,TGTGCCAGCAGCTTCGGGGACCCCTACGAGCAGTACTTC,CASSFGDPYEQYF
TRBV19,NA,NA,TRBJ1-2,TGTGCCAGTATGGGAAACTATGGCTACACCTTC,CASMGNYGYTF
TRBV9,NA,TRBD2,TRBJ2-1,TGTGCCAGCAGCCCGATAAGCGGGGACTCCTACAGTGAGCAGTTCTTC,CASSPISGDSYSEQFF
TRBV30,few,TRBD1,TRBJ1-2,TGTGCCTGGAGTGGGACAGGGGGCGGCTATGGCTACACCTTC,CAWSGTGGGYGYTF
TRBV12-5,few,NA,TRBJ2-1,TGTGCTAGTGGTCCCCGGGGAGGTGCCGACGGGCAGTTCTTC,CASGPRGGADGQFF
TRBV7-2,NA,TRBD1,TRBJ2-7,TGTGCCAGCAGCTCACCAGGGACAGGGTTCTACGAGCAGTACTTC,CASSSPGTGFYEQYF
TRBV30,NA,TRBD1,TRBJ2-2,TGTGCCTGGAGTGTAGGGACAGTCACCGGGGAGCTGTTTTTT,CAWSVGTVTGELFF
TRBV9,NA,TRBD1,TRBJ1-1,TGTGCCAGCGGCGGCGACCACTCCGGGACAGGCCTTGAAGCTTTCTTT,CASGGDHSGTGLEAFF
TRBV30,NA,TRBD1,TRBJ2-1,TGTGCCTGGAGTACCGACAGGGTGGGCGATGAGCAGTTCTTC,CAWSTDRVGDEQFF
TRBV4-1,few,NA,TRBJ2-7,TGCGCCAGCAGCCTTGAATGGGGGACCTACGAGCAGTACTTC,CASSLEWGTYEQYF
TRBV6-5,NA,TRBD1,TRBJ1-2,TGTGCCAGCAGCATCGGACAGGGAGGCAATGGCTACACCTTC,CASSIGQGGNGYTF
TRBV13,NA,NA,TRBJ1-2,TGTGCCAGCAGCTTAGTCAAATCCGGGGGCTTAAACTATGGCTACACCTTC,CASSLVKSGGLNYGYTF
TRBV5-6,few,NA,TRBJ2-1,TGTGCCAGCAGCTTGTATATGGAGGGCGGGGCGTTCTTC,CASSLYMEGGAFF
TRBV7-9,NA,TRBD2,TRBJ2-3,TGTGCCAGCAGTGATAGTAGCGGGGAGGGGGCAGATACGCAGTATTTT,CASSDSSGEGADTQYF
TRBV25-1,few,NA,TRBJ1-1,TGTGCCAGCAGTTCCGGGTCGAACACTGAAGCTTTCTTT,CASSSGSNTEAFF